A selection of T cell receptor beta chains follows, all from one sample in a study of shared clonotypes between healthy human individuals. The repertoire was sequenced with immunoSEQ multiplex PCR; TCRdb's copy has only in-frame clones and lacks some. The table lists under 1 million clones, 85% to 95% of them singletons. Input material: naive CD8+ T cells sorted from blood. All receptors derive from a man younger than 45 in good health. The CDR3 runs from the conserved cysteine through the conserved F or W. D genes are given only for firm matches. The size entry is marked missing in some rows and otherwise reads once, few, many or a size class.

size	J	D	V	CDR3	DNA
-	TRBJ2-2	TRBD2	TRBV7-6	CASSLSSGSNTGELFF	TGTGCCAGCAGCTTGTCTAGCGGGTCGAACACCGGGGAGCTGTTTTTT
-	TRBJ2-1	TRBD2	TRBV7-9	CASIRSGRDNEQFF	TGTGCCAGCATCCGTAGCGGGAGGGATAATGAGCAGTTCTTC
-	TRBJ2-1	TRBD1	TRBV19	CASSETLSDRTKDNEQFF	TGTGCCAGTAGTGAAACGCTTTCGGACAGGACGAAAGACAATGAGCAGTTCTTC
once	TRBJ2-7	-	TRBV5-1	CASSLGGILKPSYEQYF	TGCGCCAGCAGCTTGGGGGGCATCTTGAAACCGTCCTACGAGCAGTACTTC
-	TRBJ2-7	TRBD2	TRBV19	CASSTSGTYEQYF	TGTGCCAGTAGTACTAGCGGGACCTACGAGCAGTACTTC
-	TRBJ2-2	TRBD1	TRBV6-5	CASSGQGAGELFF	TGTGCCAGCAGTGGACAGGGGGCCGGGGAGCTGTTTTTT
-	TRBJ2-7	TRBD1	TRBV27	CASSTARTGVYEQYF	TGTGCCAGCAGTACCGCTAGGACAGGGGTCTACGAGCAGTACTTC
-	TRBJ2-2	-	TRBV4-2	CASSLTGYEAGELFF	TGTGCCAGCAGCCTCACAGGGTATGAGGCCGGGGAGCTGTTTTTT
-	TRBJ1-2	TRBD1	TRBV28	CASREDRVVWGYTF	TGTGCCAGCAGGGAGGACAGGGTGGTTTGGGGCTACACCTTC
once	TRBJ2-7	TRBD2	TRBV23-1	CASSLIAGGPRFYEQYF	TGCGCCAGCAGTCTGATAGCGGGAGGGCCAAGGTTCTACGAGCAGTACTTC
-	TRBJ2-1	TRBD2	TRBV14	CASSLGLAGVFDNEQFF	TGTGCCAGCAGCCTTGGACTAGCGGGAGTGTTCGACAATGAGCAGTTCTTC
-	TRBJ2-7	-	TRBV19	CASSTAFSYEQYF	TGTGCCAGTAGTACGGCCTTTTCCTACGAGCAGTACTTC
-	TRBJ2-7	-	TRBV5-1	CASSLGRVGRAYEQYF	TGCGCCAGCAGCTTGGGTCGTGTCGGACGAGCCTACGAGCAGTACTTC
-	TRBJ2-1	TRBD2	TRBV28	CASSLGASGIRDEQFF	TGTGCCAGCAGTTTAGGGGCTAGCGGCATTAGGGATGAGCAGTTCTTC
-	TRBJ2-3	-	TRBV15	CATSRAVTDTQYF	TGTGCCACCAGCCGGGCAGTCACAGATACGCAGTATTTT
-	TRBJ1-2	-	TRBV28	CASSFVRASLFYGYTF	TGTGCCAGCAGTTTCGTCAGGGCCAGCCTTTTCTATGGCTACACCTTC
-	TRBJ2-3	-	TRBV27	CASSSGGTQYF	TGTGCCAGCAGTTCAGGAGGTACGCAGTATTTT
-	TRBJ2-4	-	TRBV11-2	CASSLGAWGKNIQYF	TGTGCCAGCAGCTTAGGGGCCTGGGGTAAAAACATTCAGTACTTC
-	TRBJ2-7	-	TRBV23-1	CASSQESPLGDRSYEQYF	TGCGCCAGCAGTCAAGAATCCCCACTTGGGGACCGTTCCTACGAGCAGTACTTC
-	TRBJ2-1	-	TRBV28	CASSNRGFYNEQFF	TGTGCCAGCAGTAACCGGGGCTTCTACAATGAGCAGTTCTTC
-	TRBJ2-1	-	TRBV21-1	CASSNQRSGRDNYNEQFF	TGTGCCAGCAGCAACCAGAGAAGCGGGAGGGATAATTACAATGAGCAGTTCTTC
-	TRBJ2-1	TRBD1	TRBV7-2	CASTAGGWLGNEQFF	TGTGCCAGCACCGCAGGGGGCTGGTTAGGGAATGAGCAGTTCTTC
-	TRBJ2-7	-	TRBV7-6	CASSPESPPSYEQYF	TGTGCCAGCAGCCCCGAGTCTCCCCCTTCCTACGAGCAGTACTTC
-	TRBJ1-3	-	TRBV7-6	CASSFPVGGNNRNTIYF	TGTGCCAGCAGCTTCCCGGTGGGGGGGAACAATCGAAACACCATATATTTT
-	TRBJ2-3	TRBD2	TRBV28	CASSPSSGRAGDTQYF	TGTGCCAGCAGCCCCTCTAGCGGGAGGGCCGGCGATACGCAGTATTTT